What follows is one T cell receptor beta chain and its context. This specimen comes from a study of OX40 agonist ivuxolimab in advanced cancers. Trimming pared 6 bases from V and 1 base from J, leaving 12 bases between. Germline V gene sequence: CDR1 SGHVS, CDR2 FNYEAQ. This CDR3 has 14 residues. Libraries were prepared by immunoSEQ multiplex PCR; TCRdb keeps only in-frame clonotypes and omits some of them. The sample gives tens of thousands of clones, about 90% of which show up once; roughly 8.6% is in the top ten. This sample comprised CD4+ or CD8+ T cells sorted from blood, obtained in a trial of the OX40 agonist ivuxolimab. The clonotype was recovered from an adult with an advanced solid tumor such as melanoma, head and neck, liver or kidney cancer. V is TRBV7-6 and J is TRBJ1-1; possibly TRBD1 for D (6 bases). The CDR3 nucleotides are TGTGCCAGCAGACCCGGGGGGCCGAACACTGAAGCTTTCTTT. Amino acid sequence: CASRPGGPNTEAFF.